The next 14 T cell receptor beta chains were all read from a single sample in a study of CD8 T cells in Susac syndrome. Reverse transcription of roughly 0.5 to 1 ug RNA was carried out with random hexamers. TCRdb fed the immunoSEQ multiplex PCR reads into MiXCR, producing one record per CDR3 protein. The sample contains approximately 200,000 distinct CDR3 sequences, approximately 95% of which appear only once. The sample comprised CD4+ T cells from PBMCs. The receptors originated from a human donor with multiple sclerosis.

The gene calls are TRBV20-1 and TRBJ1-6; 9 bases agree with TRBD1. The CDR3 runs to 16 residues. Germline V gene lookup returns CDR1 DFQATT and CDR2 SNEGSKA (reference sequence). The V and J ends lost 1 base and 7 bases, in that order; junction bases with no gene match: 8. The CDR3 DNA follows: TGCAGTGCTAGAGGGGAACAGGGGGCGAGAAATTCACCCCTCCACTTT. Translating gives CSARGEQGARNSPLHF.

This rearrangement joins TRBV2 to TRBJ1-2; 8 bases match TRBD1. Losses at the gene ends were 3 bases for V and 2 bases for J; bases not matched to a gene: 2. The V gene's germline CDR1 is SNHLY and CDR2 FYNNEI. CDR3 length equals 14 residues. The chain's CDR3 is CASSERTGNYGYTF. DNA for the CDR3: TGTGCCAGCAGTGAGAGGACAGGGAACTATGGCTACACCTTC. Full variable domain (remainder filled in from reference TRBV2 and TRBJ1-2): EPEVTQTPSHQVTQMGQEVILRCVPISNHLYFYWYRQILGQKVEFLVSFYNNEISEKSEIFDDQFSVERPDGSNFTLKIRSTKLEDSAMYFCASSERTGNYGYTFGSGTRLTVV.

V usage is TRBV29-1 and J usage is TRBJ1-2; unclear D gene. Trimming removed 7 bases from V and 1 base from J, with 16 bases in between. The germline gives CDR1 SQVTM, CDR2 ANQGSEA. This CDR3 comprises 14 residues. This CDR3 is CSAAEGRDNYGYTF. The CDR3 DNA sequence: TGCAGCGCCGCGGAGGGCCGAGATAACTATGGCTACACCTTC.

The V and J genes are TRBV9 and TRBJ2-3; TRBD1 matches at 9 bases. CDR1 SGDLS and CDR2 YYNGEE come from the germline V gene. This CDR3 spans 16 amino acids. V gave up 2 bases and J gave up 5 bases; unmatched junction bases: 9. CDR3 sequence (DNA): TGTGCCAGCAGCGTCCGATACAGGGGGCAGGGAGATACGCAGTATTTT. This codes for CASSVRYRGQGDTQYF.

The rearrangement links TRBV6-6 to TRBJ2-3; weak D call: TRBD1 (6 bases). Germline V gene data show CDR1 as MNHNY and CDR2 as SVGAGI (reference sequence). Between the trimmed V and J ends, which lost 10 bases and 1 base, there was a span of 12 bases. CDR3 length equals 13 residues. CDR3 residues: CATSGAGTDTQYF. DNA for the CDR3: TGTGCCACCTCAGGGGCCGGCACAGATACGCAGTATTTT.

The CDR3 is CSARNRVQSEQFF. The DNA of the CDR3 is TGCAGTGCTAGAAATAGAGTTCAGAGTGAGCAGTTCTTC. V and J are TRBV20-1 and TRBJ2-1; D unresolved. This CDR3 has 13 residues. Germline values: CDR1 DFQATT, CDR2 SNEGSKA (reference sequence). V was pared by 2 bases and J by 9 bases, with 14 bases between.

The chain has TRBV30 and TRBJ1-4; 10 nucleotides line up with TRBD1. Germline V gene data show CDR1 as GTSNPN and CDR2 as SVGIG (reference sequence). Trimming cost V 8 bases and J 8 bases; bases outside gene matches: 5. This CDR3 region has 12 residues. CDR3 residues: CALTGQGEKLFF. The CDR3 DNA reads TGTGCCCTAACGGGACAGGGGGAAAAACTGTTTTTT.

This sequence joins TRBV20-1 and TRBJ1-5, with D possibly matching TRBD1 (5 bases). Germline V gene data show CDR1 as DFQATT and CDR2 as SNEGSKA (reference sequence). V dropped 6 bases and J dropped 3 bases, with 18 bases sitting between them. This CDR3 has 15 residues. The CDR3 region has the DNA TGCAGTGCCAGAAGCAGGGCAGGCAACAATCAGCCCCAGCATTTT. Its translation is CSARSRAGNNQPQHF.

The gene calls are TRBV30 and TRBJ1-3; D is uncertain. V was clipped by 2 bases and J by 4 bases, with 9 bases between them. This CDR3 contains 13 residues. Per the germline V gene, CDR1 is GTSNPN and CDR2 is SVGIG (reference sequence). CDR3 DNA sequence: TGTGCCTGGAGTCGTGACTCCGGAAACACCATATATTTT. This gives the protein CAWSRDSGNTIYF.

This chain uses TRBV12-3 or TRBV12-4 with TRBJ2-3; 7 bases map to TRBD2. The CDR3 length is 14 residues. V was clipped by 5 bases and J by 3 bases; unmatched bases: 5. The DNA of the CDR3 is TGTGCCAGCAGTCCCCGCGGGGGAACAGATACGCAGTATTTT. This gives the protein CASSPRGGTDTQYF.

Written as DNA, the CDR3 is TGTGCCTGCCGGAAATCCACAGATACGCAGTATTTT. Its protein product is CACRKSTDTQYF. The chain recombines TRBV30 with TRBJ2-3; D gene uncertain. This CDR3 has 12 residues. Germline CDR1 is GTSNPN and CDR2 is SVGIG (reference sequence). The V end was cut by 6 bases, the J end by 2 bases, with 9 bases between.

The gene calls are TRBV7-9 and TRBJ2-7, with D perhaps matching TRBD1 (5 bases). Germline V gene data show CDR1 as SEHNR and CDR2 as FQNEAQ (reference sequence). This CDR3 has 13 amino acids. V lost 5 bases to trimming and J lost 2 bases, with 10 bases between them. This CDR3 is CASSLTGTYEQYV. CDR3 nucleotides: TGTGCCAGCAGCCTCACAGGTACCTACGAGCAGTACGTC.

The chain links TRBV20-1 to TRBJ2-5, with 8 bases fitting TRBD1. V was pared by 6 bases and J by 5 bases, with 8 bases of the junction left unmatched. CDR3 length: 13 amino acids. Germline CDR1 reads DFQATT; CDR2 reads SNEGSKA (reference sequence). CDR3 DNA: TGCAGTGCCAGCCGGACAGGGATGGAGACCCAGTACTTC. This sequence encodes CSASRTGMETQYF.

The chain couples TRBV29-1 to TRBJ2-3; TRBD1 matches 8 bases. Trimming cost V 6 bases and J 0 bases; bases outside gene matches: 5. The CDR3 is 14 residues long. Germline V gene data show CDR1 as SQVTM and CDR2 as ANQGSEA. The CDR3 DNA reads as TGCAGCGTCCTCAGGGACAGGAGCACAGATACGCAGTATTTT. This translates into CSVLRDRSTDTQYF.